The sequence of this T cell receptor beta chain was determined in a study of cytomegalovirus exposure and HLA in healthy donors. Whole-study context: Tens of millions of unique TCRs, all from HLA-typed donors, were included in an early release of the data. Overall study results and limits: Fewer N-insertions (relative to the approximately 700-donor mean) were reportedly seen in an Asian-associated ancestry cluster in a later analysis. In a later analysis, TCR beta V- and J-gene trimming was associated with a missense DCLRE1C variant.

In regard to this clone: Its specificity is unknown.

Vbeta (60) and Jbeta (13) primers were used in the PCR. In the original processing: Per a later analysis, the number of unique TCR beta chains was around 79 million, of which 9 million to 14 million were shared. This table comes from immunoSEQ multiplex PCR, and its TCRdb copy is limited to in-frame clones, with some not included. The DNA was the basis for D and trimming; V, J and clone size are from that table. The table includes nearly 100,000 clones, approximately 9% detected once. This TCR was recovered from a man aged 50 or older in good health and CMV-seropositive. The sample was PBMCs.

The DNA of the CDR3 is TGCAGTGCTCGGAGCCCTACTGAAGCTTTCTTT. This codes for CSARSPTEAFF. The chain couples TRBV20-1 to TRBJ1-1, with D unresolved. The V end lost 5 bases, the J end lost 5 bases, and 9 bases lay between the germline ends. The V gene's germline CDR1 is DFQATT and CDR2 SNEGSKA (reference sequence). The CDR3 contains 11 residues.